This TCR beta chain was recovered during a study of T cells after yellow fever vaccination (dated by TCRdb to the late 2010s). As for the study more broadly: The SMART-Seq v4 Ultra Low Input RNA kit was used to prepare libraries from fractions with low cell numbers. Bulk TCR alpha and beta repertoires were sequenced longitudinally to track T-cell clones before and after primary and booster YFV17D yellow fever vaccination. Two healthy male donors, one aged 18 to 30 and one aged 30 to 40 years, made up the cohort. Blood samples were taken at several timepoints before and after primary and secondary immunization, and bulk PBMC replicates and cell subsets were isolated. The paper's findings and limits, for the study overall: Because the study included only two donors, the extent to which the findings can be generalized is limited. A small fraction of clonotypes appeared in both the CD4 and CD8 compartments, likely as a result of convergent recombination. After the booster, most clones that had expanded after primary vaccination were detected again (over 95% of CD4 and about 88% of CD8), suggesting broad maintenance of memory. The secondary T-cell response was found to be weaker but faster than the primary response, with a peak reached on day 5 rather than on day 15. Computational filtering was required because FACS-sorted repertoires could contain abundant contaminating clonotypes from the bulk population.

CDR1 and CDR2 are drawn from the germline V gene (reference sequence): DFQATT, SNEGSKA. The CDR3 contains 16 residues, cysteine and phenylalanine counted. The entry retains the CDR3 DNA only, 48 bases that are in frame from base 1. V is cut by 2 bases and J by 4 bases, and the space between the germline ends is 20 bases. This clonotype came up a few times. What this receptor recognizes is not known. Base-call qualities are not available, and no considerably larger clone is one nucleotide away. Sequencing instrument: Illumina NovaSeq 6000. TCR cDNA was synthesized by 5'RACE template switching, which introduced a universal primer site and unique molecular identifiers. cDNA synthesis was primed from both the TCR alpha and TCR beta constant segments. Library amplification involved two PCR steps, and the second step added sample barcodes and sequencing adapters. Sequencing of libraries was done on Illumina HiSeq 2500 (2x100 bp) or NovaSeq (2x150 bp). The authors' pipeline ran thus. Reads were demultiplexed and collapsed into UMI consensus sequences with MIGEC, and V(D)J alignment was performed with MiXCR. Vaccine-responding clonotypes were defined with edgeR using replicate PBMC samples, requiring FDR below 0.01 and a log2 fold change above 5 up to day 15. CD4 or CD8 identity was assigned to each bulk clonotype according to whether the clonotype was present at higher abundance in the sequenced CD4 repertoire or the sequenced CD8 repertoire. TCRdb cleaned the public reads at Q25 with fastp, built clones with MiXCR and kept in-frame beta chains. Each record represents a unique CDR3 protein, reported with the most common genes and DNA among its rows. These V and J calls originate from TCRdb's pipeline instead of the authors' own analysis. The sample table records approximately 160,000 distinct CDR3 sequences; approximately 9.7% of these occur just once. Jointly, the top ten make up 35% to 40% of the sample.

Taken with the paper, the label for treatment or condition translates to: live attenuated yellow fever vaccine strain. PBMCs were isolated from peripheral blood using a standard Ficoll-Paque protocol. Dynabeads CD4 and CD8 positive selection kits were used to isolate CD4 and CD8 T-cell fractions. RNA was extracted with TriZol from bulk PBMCs, CD4 and CD8 fractions, and dextramer-positive and dextramer-negative fractions. This clonotype originated in a man aged 18 to 29 who received the YFV17D yellow fever vaccine. The V and J segments used are TRBV20-1 and TRBJ1-2, with a weak D call of TRBD1 (5 bases match). The sequencing here drew on CD8+ T cells sorted from PBMCs, taken 45 days after the yellow fever booster vaccination. At the DNA level, the sequence is TGCAGTGCTAGAACGGGACCTAGGGACCCTATCTATGGCTACACCTTC. This sequence encodes CSARTGPRDPIYGYTF.